Listed below are T cell receptor beta chains from one sample, sequenced in a study of T cell responses to AZD1222 COVID-19 vaccine. Produced via immunoSEQ multiplex PCR; TCRdb's table is partial and in-frame only. The sample lists roughly 140,000 clones, around 89% occurring once. The specimen was peripheral blood, collected on day 0 of AZD1222 vaccination. All receptors derive from an adult in good health. CDR3s include the opening cysteine and the closing phenylalanine or tryptophan. The D gene is left open where the match is weak. The size of a clone is reported for some rows only, either as once, few or many, or as a class for expanded clones.

V gene	clone size	D gene	J gene	CDR3 DNA	CDR3 protein
TRBV7-2	-	TRBD2	TRBJ2-7	TGTGCCAGCAGTCTACTAGCGGGAGGGGGTGAGCAGTACTTC	CASSLLAGGGEQYF
TRBV7-2	once	TRBD1	TRBJ1-1	TGTGCCAGCAGCTTAGCAGGGGGCGTGAACACTGAAGCTTTCTTT	CASSLAGGVNTEAFF
TRBV25-1	-	-	TRBJ1-1	TGTGCCAGCAGTGACAAGGGACGCGCTGAAGCTTTCTTT	CASSDKGRAEAFF
TRBV23-1	-	TRBD1	TRBJ2-7	TGCGCCAGCAGTCAATCGACAGGGGTCGAATCCTACGAGCAGTACTTC	CASSQSTGVESYEQYF
TRBV28	-	TRBD2	TRBJ2-1	TGTGCCAGCAGGCCAACCGGGACTACCTACAATGAGCAGTTCTTC	CASRPTGTTYNEQFF
TRBV9	-	-	TRBJ2-2	TGTGCCAGCAGCGTAGCTGGCGGGCCGACCGGGGAGCTGTTTTTT	CASSVAGGPTGELFF
TRBV7-3	-	-	TRBJ1-1	TGTGCCAGCAGCCTCGCGGCCTGGACTGAAGCTTTCTTT	CASSLAAWTEAFF
TRBV12-3/TRBV12-4	few	-	TRBJ2-1	TGTGCCAGCAGTTTGAGCGTAGCTGAGCAGTTCTTC	CASSLSVAEQFF
TRBV5-1	once	-	TRBJ1-5	TGCGCCAGCAGCTTGGGTGACCATAGCAATCAGCCCCAGCATTTT	CASSLGDHSNQPQHF
TRBV4-3	-	-	TRBJ2-7	TGCGCCAGCAGTGGAGGGAGAGACGTCGACGAGCAGTACTTC	CASSGGRDVDEQYF
TRBV7-9	once	TRBD2	TRBJ2-1	TGTGCCAGCAGCTTATTTACTCTAGCGGGAATCGGCAATGAGCAGTTCTTC	CASSLFTLAGIGNEQFF
TRBV30	-	-	TRBJ2-5	TGTGCCTGGAGTTCTCCCGGGGGAAGGATGGAGACCCAGTACTTC	CAWSSPGGRMETQYF
TRBV6-2/TRBV6-3	-	TRBD1	TRBJ1-5	TGTGCCAGCAGCTTGGACAGGGGGATTCAGCCCCAGCATTTT	CASSLDRGIQPQHF
TRBV19	-	-	TRBJ2-5	TGTGCCAGTAGTATGGACGGGGAAGAGACCCAGTACTTC	CASSMDGEETQYF
TRBV6-1	-	-	TRBJ1-2	TGTGCCAGCAGTGATGACACGGGCTATGGCTACACCTTC	CASSDDTGYGYTF
TRBV19	-	-	TRBJ1-3	TGTGCCAGTAGTCCGAACTCTGGAAACACCATATATTTT	CASSPNSGNTIYF
TRBV19	-	-	TRBJ1-1	TGTGCCAGTAGTTCAATTGCCTCTGAAGCTTTCTTT	CASSSIASEAFF
TRBV6-5	-	TRBD2	TRBJ2-3	TGTGCCAGCAGTTCGAGGACTAGTAGGGATACGCAGTATTTT	CASSSRTSRDTQYF
TRBV24-1	-	TRBD1	TRBJ2-2	TGTGCCACCAGTGATCCCGGACAGGGGAACACCGGGGAGCTGTTTTTT	CATSDPGQGNTGELFF
TRBV27	-	-	TRBJ1-6	TGTGCCAGGAGAAAGGGCGGCTCACCCCTCCACTTT	CARRKGGSPLHF
TRBV20-1	few	-	TRBJ2-3	TGCAGTGCCAAGAGCACAGATACGCAGTATTTT	CSAKSTDTQYF
TRBV7-2	-	-	TRBJ1-1	TGTGCCAGCAGCTTAGGTTTAAGTAACACTGAAGCTTTCTTT	CASSLGLSNTEAFF
TRBV20-1	-	-	TRBJ2-1	TGCAGTGCTGATGGCAATGAGCAGTTCTTC	CSADGNEQFF
TRBV7-8	-	-	TRBJ1-5	TGTGCCAGCAGCTTATGGGGGGGGCTGAGTCAGCCCCAGCATTTT	CASSLWGGLSQPQHF
TRBV3-1/TRBV3-2	once	-	TRBJ2-7	TGTGCCAGCAGCCCGGGACTCCCGTCCTACGAGCAGTACTTC	CASSPGLPSYEQYF
TRBV11-2	once	-	TRBJ2-3	TGTGCCAGCAGCTTTGGGTGGAGCACAGATACGCAGTATTTT	CASSFGWSTDTQYF
TRBV9	-	-	TRBJ1-2	TGTGCCAGCAGCCCAGGGGACCGGCTTGGCTACACCTTC	CASSPGDRLGYTF
TRBV15	-	TRBD1	TRBJ1-5	TGTGCCACCAGCAGAGGGAGGGACAGGGGTTGGAATCAGCCCCAGCATTTT	CATSRGRDRGWNQPQHF
TRBV28	-	-	TRBJ1-2	TGTGCCAGCAGTGACAGGGGCTACACCTTC	CASSDRGYTF
TRBV6-5	once	TRBD2	TRBJ2-3	TGTGCCAGCAGTTTTTTAGCGGGTGTTCAGTATTTT	CASSFLAGVQYF
TRBV7-8	-	TRBD1	TRBJ1-6	TGTGCCAGCAGCTTAACACAGGGGGCGCGGAATTCACCCCTCCACTTT	CASSLTQGARNSPLHF
TRBV29-1	once	-	TRBJ2-7	TGCAGCGTTGAAGATAGTAGGGTAAAGTACGAGCAGTACTTC	CSVEDSRVKYEQYF
TRBV6-4	-	-	TRBJ2-3	TGTGCCAGCAGTGACGGGGTGCGGGGAACAGATACGCAGTATTTT	CASSDGVRGTDTQYF
TRBV21-1	-	-	TRBJ1-5	TGTGCCAGCAGCCCCAACCCCCCCCGGGCCGAAAAAGGGAATCAGCCCCAGCATTTT	CASSPNPPRAEKGNQPQHF
TRBV4-2	-	TRBD2	TRBJ2-1	TGTGCCAGCAGCCAGCTCAGACTAGCGGGATACAATGAGCAGTTCTTC	CASSQLRLAGYNEQFF
TRBV6-5	-	TRBD1	TRBJ2-7	TGTGCCAGCAGTCCAGACAGGGGGGGATACGAGCAGTACTTC	CASSPDRGGYEQYF
TRBV24-1	once	-	TRBJ1-4	TGTGCCACCAGTGGGGGCCCCTATAATGAAAAACTGTTTTTT	CATSGGPYNEKLFF
TRBV6-2/TRBV6-3	-	-	TRBJ2-1	TGTGCCAGCAGTTACTTACTCTCCTACAATGAGCAGTTCTTC	CASSYLLSYNEQFF
TRBV9	-	TRBD2	TRBJ2-1	TGTGCCAGCAGCGGGACTAGCCGGAATGAGCAGTTCTTC	CASSGTSRNEQFF
TRBV6-1	-	-	TRBJ2-7	TGTGCCAGCAGTGAAGGGTTAGCGGAGACCTACGAGCAGTACTTC	CASSEGLAETYEQYF
TRBV19	-	-	TRBJ1-1	TGTGCCAGTAGTCCTCTATTGGCGGGGAACACTGAAGCTTTCTTT	CASSPLLAGNTEAFF
TRBV27	-	-	TRBJ2-3	TGTGCCAGCCGATCCGAGGTAGATACGCAGTATTTT	CASRSEVDTQYF
TRBV12-3/TRBV12-4	-	-	TRBJ1-2	TGTGCCAGCAGTCTCCGCGGGAGAGGCTACACCTTC	CASSLRGRGYTF
TRBV4-1	-	TRBD2	TRBJ2-1	TGCGCCAGCAGCCTAACTAGCGGGGAGGATGGTGAGCAGTTCTTC	CASSLTSGEDGEQFF
TRBV6-5	once	-	TRBJ2-7	TGTGCCAGCTGCCTAGTCGAGGGCTCCTACGAGCAGTACTTC	CASCLVEGSYEQYF
TRBV19	-	TRBD1	TRBJ2-7	TGTGCCAGTAGTATACTCGGTGTCAGGACAGGCACCTACGAGCAGTACTTC	CASSILGVRTGTYEQYF
TRBV5-1	once	-	TRBJ1-3	TGCGCCAGCAGCTTGGGAGGCGGCGGAAACACCATATATTTT	CASSLGGGGNTIYF
TRBV5-4	-	-	TRBJ2-1	TGTGCCAGCAGCTTGGTGGGGAGTCGGAACAATGAGCAGTTCTTC	CASSLVGSRNNEQFF
TRBV10-2	-	TRBD2	TRBJ2-7	TGCGCCAGCAGTGACCTAGCGGGAGTGGAGTACTTC	CASSDLAGVEYF
TRBV19	-	TRBD1	TRBJ2-7	TGTGCCAGTAGTGCCTGGACAGGGACGAGCTACGAGCAGTACTTC	CASSAWTGTSYEQYF
TRBV4-2	once	-	TRBJ1-4	TGTGCCAGCAGCCAAGTGGCATGGGGGCTGGGCGAAAAACTGTTTTTT	CASSQVAWGLGEKLFF
TRBV15	-	-	TRBJ1-2	TGTGCCAACGACCGGCCCCTAAAGGATGGCTACACCTTC	CANDRPLKDGYTF
TRBV6-5	-	-	TRBJ1-5	TGTGCCAGCAGATTCTCAGGGATTGGGAATCAGCCCCAGCATTTT	CASRFSGIGNQPQHF
TRBV5-1	-	TRBD2	TRBJ2-1	TGCGCCAGCAGCTTAAGCGGGACGACCTACAATGAGCAGTTCTTC	CASSLSGTTYNEQFF
TRBV27	-	-	TRBJ1-2	TGTGCCAGCAGTTTATTCGGTTCTCGGGGCGAGTATGGCTACACCTTC	CASSLFGSRGEYGYTF